The present T cell receptor (beta chain) was sequenced within a study of shared clonotypes between healthy human individuals. The germline gives CDR1 SGDLS, CDR2 YYNGEE. The ends lost 0 bases at V and 1 base at J; junction bases unmatched: 5. CDR3 length: 16 amino acids. To note about this clone: Its specificity is unknown.

Study results and caveats: Larger estimated richness was generally recorded for naive subsets relative to memory subsets. Shared clonotypes: about 4.6% naive CD4, under 4% naive CD8, about 2.5% memory CD4, 0.4% to 0.45% memory CD8.

Generated by immunoSEQ multiplex PCR, the TCRdb table keeps only in-frame clones and is missing some. The sample has some 2,500,000 clones; approximately 93% are singletons. Sequenced input: naive CD4+ T cells from PBMCs. Described subset: CD45RA+ positively selected. This chain joins TRBV9 and TRBJ2-3, with TRBD2 identical over 7 bases. The origin of this receptor is a man between 18 and 29 years old in good health. Some clones in this sample may be carry-over from other donors' samples. Written as DNA, the CDR3 is TGTGCCAGCAGCGTAGGCGGGAGAAGTGGCACAGATACGCAGTATTTT. Protein sequence: CASSVGGRSGTDTQYF.